This T cell receptor (beta chain) was captured in a study of blood T cell repertoires in COVID-19 (dated by TCRdb to the early 2020s). Regarding the complete study: The collaborator samples originated in the United States, Italy and Spain and spanned the acute and convalescent phases of COVID-19. The prospective study material was composed of cDNA or gDNA derived from T cells, B-cell-depleted T cells, or PBMCs. The dataset comprised deeply sampled blood TCRbeta repertoires from subjects exposed to, actively infected with, or recovered from COVID-19. A freely available public database, intended as a resource for researchers studying the immune response to SARS-CoV-2, is where the repertoires were released. The samples were drawn from two sources: the first 160 participants of the ongoing ImmuneRACE study, and 950 to 1,500 subjects contributed by 6 global collaborators. Sample metadata almost always included a de-identified subject ID, COVID-19 status, age in years and sex. Where HLA class I and class II types were available, the types were taken from metadata supplied by the sample provider, not from assay-based typing.

For CDR1 and CDR2, the germline V gene lists SGHNT and YENEEA. Measured from the cysteine to the phenylalanine, the CDR3 is 13 residues long. CDR3 DNA is the only sequence kept; it has 39 bases, read in frame from the first base. V loses 5 bases, J loses 7 bases, and the germline ends lie 12 bases apart. About this clone: No antigen is known for it. It has no much larger one-base neighbor in the sample; base qualities were not kept.

In the prospective study, participants were about 18 to 100 years old, resided in under 30 geographic areas of the United States, and were enrolled through a virtual design. Cohort assignment in the prospective study relied on participant-reported clinical history from a screening survey and a study questionnaire. ImmuneRACE Cohort 3 recovered participants were defined by two consecutive negative NP/OP PCR tests, healthcare professional clearance, or symptom resolution. Mobile phlebotomists in the prospective study collected whole blood, serum and a nasopharyngeal or oropharyngeal swab from every participant. Participants in the prospective study had the option to provide additional blood draws and questionnaires over a roughly 2-month period. Blood samples from the prospective study were shipped frozen or at room temperature prior to DNA extraction. What the research found in general, with its limitations: How much clinical and demographic metadata was included differed by source and by participant, and the metadata was provided uncurated.

TCRbeta CDR3 regions were amplified from genomic DNA using the immunoSEQ Assay, a bias-controlled multiplex PCR. As for how the authors treated the data: The number of nucleated cells in each sample was estimated from the amplification of reference gene primers within the assay. To quantify the absolute abundance of each unique TCRbeta CDR3 rearrangement, sequence reads were collapsed and filtered. For each sample, productive Simpson clonality was calculated as the square root of Simpson's diversity index across productive rearrangements. Entries here come from immuneACCESS through TCRdb and include only in-frame sequences with V and J called. Some clones fail to appear in such tables; in the studies checked, an unresolved V gene covers under half of the shortfall, and the cause of the remainder is unknown. V and J calls and clone size come straight from that table; D and trimming were deduced from the DNA. Present in this sample are about 160,000 clones, around four fifths of which were seen just once. The biggest ten clones account for 7.3% of the sample.

The sequence derives from a man between 45 and 60 years old who had recovered from COVID-19. Sequenced: PBMCs or T cells enriched from blood (not recorded which). The chain employs TRBV11-3 and TRBJ2-1; the best D guess is TRBD2, with 5 bases matching. The DNA reads TGTGCCAGCAGCCCTGGACTCGGGAATGAGCAGTTCTTC. Translated, it gives CASSPGLGNEQFF.